Following are 4 T cell receptor beta chains from one sample sequenced in a study of beta chain features in type 1 diabetes listed by TCRdb under 2018. Library construction relied on the immunoSEQ multiplex PCR assay. The entire amount of isolated RNA was reverse transcribed using the High Capacity cDNA Reverse Transcription Kit, so the sequenced TCRB transcripts were expressed ones. TCRdb re-hosts the immuneACCESS table, in-frame sequences only. Its copies lack some clones; in the studies checked, an unresolved V gene accounts for under half of them, and the cause for the rest is not known. Counted in this sample were about 360,000 clones; around 12% of them appeared once. The ten largest make up 0.015% to 0.02% of the sample. Input material: naive CD4+ T cells from blood. Explained via the paper, the cell subset or site label denotes: true naive CD4+ T cells. The receptors were sampled from a man between 18 and 35 years old in good health.

The chain is built from TRBV4-3 and TRBJ2-1; 8 nucleotides match TRBD2. After removal of 0 bases from V and 8 bases from J, the junction contained 9 bases not matched to a gene. Germline assignment: CDR1 LGHNA and CDR2 YSLEER. The CDR3 extends over 16 amino acids. CDR3 bases: TGCGCCAGCAGCCAAGAGTTGGCTAGCGGGTCGGATGAGCAGTTCTTC. Amino acid sequence: CASSQELASGSDEQFF.

This rearrangement joins TRBV4-3 to TRBJ2-3, with 8 bases matching TRBD2. CDR1 is LGHNA and CDR2 is YSLEER in the germline V gene. With V trimmed by 4 bases and J by 7 bases, 13 bases remained unmatched. This CDR3 has 16 residues. The CDR3 nucleotides are TGCGCCAGCAGCCGTTTCGCGGGAGCGGGAGAGAATACGCAGTATTTT. Translated, it gives CASSRFAGAGENTQYF.

This rearrangement joins TRBV7-2 to TRBJ1-1, with 8 nucleotides matching TRBD1. The CDR3 is 14 amino acids. Trimming cost V 5 bases and J 4 bases; bases outside gene matches: 6. Germline CDR1 SGHTA, CDR2 FQGNSA. Here the CDR3 DNA reads TGTGCCAGCAGCCGCGACAGGGGAGGCACTGAAGCTTTCTTT. Amino acids: CASSRDRGGTEAFF.

The chain is built from TRBV28 and TRBJ1-5, with D hard to call. From germline, CDR1 is MDHEN and CDR2 SYDVKM. Between the trimmed V and J ends, which lost 1 base and 7 bases, there was a span of 14 bases. The CDR3 totals 15 residues. The CDR3 DNA sequence: TGTGCCAGCAGTTTATCGTCGGGGAGAGGGCAGCCCCAGCATTTT. Protein: CASSLSSGRGQPQHF. Drawing the rest from reference TRBV28 and TRBJ1-5, the complete variable domain is DVKVTQSSRYLVKRTGEKVFLECVQDMDHENMFWYRQDPGLGLRLIYFSYDVKMKEKGDIPEGYSVSREKKERFSLILESASTNQTSMYLCASSLSSGRGQPQHFGDGTRLSIL.